These T cell receptor beta chains were read from a single sample in a study of T-cell memory formation after mild COVID-19. TCRdb reprocessed the 5' RACE reads via MiXCR and lists one record per CDR3 protein. This sample has around 320,000 distinct CDR3 sequences; over 25% occur once, and the top ten carry about 14%. Sequencing used PBMCs or a T cell subset sorted from them (not recorded which). These receptors came from an adult woman who had mild COVID-19 (a few samples of this study predate the infection). Cell type and time point are not known. CDR3s include the opening cysteine and the closing phenylalanine or tryptophan. The order of the fields is J gene, clone size, V gene, D gene, CDR3 protein, CDR3 DNA. D genes are given only for firm matches. Expanded clones are given a class, and other clones once, few, many or no size at all.

>TRBJ1-3|few|TRBV3-1|NA
CASSPSGLGNTIYF
TGTGCCAGCAGCCCCTCGGGACTTGGAAACACCATATATTTT
>TRBJ2-1|NA|TRBV7-9|NA
CASSLVEPMSQFF
TGTGCCAGCAGCTTAGTAGAACCCATGTCCCAGTTCTTC
>TRBJ2-7|NA|TRBV15|NA
CATSRALTGVAEQYF
TGTGCCACCAGCAGAGCGTTAACGGGAGTAGCCGAGCAGTACTTC
>TRBJ2-2|NA|TRBV4-1|TRBD1
CASSQREDRVRTGELFF
TGCGCCAGCAGCCAACGTGAGGACAGGGTGCGCACCGGGGAGCTGTTTTTT
>TRBJ1-2|NA|TRBV5-6|NA
CASSLNPDRRYGYTF
TGTGCCAGCAGCTTAAACCCGGATAGACGCTATGGCTACACCTTC
>TRBJ2-5|few|TRBV7-3|NA
CASSFGGRGETQYF
TGTGCCAGCAGCTTCGGGGGAAGGGGAGAGACCCAGTACTTC
>TRBJ1-2|NA|TRBV7-9|TRBD1
CASTRGQADYGYTF
TGTGCCAGCACTAGGGGACAGGCAGACTATGGCTACACCTTC
>TRBJ2-7|NA|TRBV6-2/TRBV6-3|TRBD1
CASSYVSLGPGTGTGDLYEQYF
TGTGCCAGCAGTTACGTATCACTGGGGCCGGGGACCGGGACAGGAGATCTCTACGAGCAGTACTTC
>TRBJ1-2|NA|TRBV20-1|TRBD1
CSAPVQGGYGYTF
TGCAGTGCTCCCGTCCAGGGGGGATATGGCTACACCTTC
>TRBJ2-7|few|TRBV12-3/TRBV12-4|TRBD2
CASSPTSGSNYEQYF
TGTGCCAGCAGTCCAACTAGCGGGAGTAATTACGAGCAGTACTTC
>TRBJ2-1|NA|TRBV29-1|NA
CSPRLANANEQFF
TGCAGCCCCCGGCTAGCGAATGCCAATGAGCAGTTCTTC
>TRBJ2-4|NA|TRBV2|NA
CASSEEESNIQYF
TGTGCCAGCAGTGAAGAGGAAAGTAACATTCAGTACTTC
>TRBJ1-3|few|TRBV7-9|NA
CASRIGGNTIYF
TGTGCCAGCAGAATCGGAGGAAACACCATATATTTT
>TRBJ2-3|few|TRBV5-5|TRBD2
CASSTTGGPDTQYF
TGTGCCAGCAGCACCACGGGGGGGCCGGATACGCAGTATTTT
>TRBJ2-2|few|TRBV24-1|TRBD1
CATSDPLRQGQDSGELFF
TGTGCCACCAGTGATCCGCTCAGACAGGGCCAGGATTCCGGGGAGCTGTTTTTT
>TRBJ2-1|few|TRBV18|TRBD2
CASSPSRGREDNEQFF
TGTGCCAGCTCACCTTCCCGGGGGAGGGAGGACAATGAGCAGTTCTTC
>TRBJ1-1|NA|TRBV12-3/TRBV12-4|TRBD1
CASARGGPTEAFF
TGTGCCAGCGCCAGGGGGGGGCCCACTGAAGCTTTCTTT
>TRBJ2-5|many|TRBV3-1|NA
CASSPGPQETQYF
TGTGCCAGCAGCCCGGGACCCCAGGAGACCCAGTACTTC
>TRBJ1-2|many|TRBV4-1|NA
CASSQDTGGYGYTF
TGCGCCAGCAGCCAAGATACGGGGGGCTATGGCTACACCTTC
>TRBJ2-3|few|TRBV9|TRBD2
CASGVSGTLLPSTDTQYF
TGTGCCAGCGGGGTTAGCGGGACCCTACTACCATCCACAGATACGCAGTATTTT
>TRBJ2-7|few|TRBV4-2|NA
CASSQDGTHEQYF
TGTGCCAGCAGCCAAGATGGTACCCACGAGCAGTACTTC
>TRBJ2-1|NA|TRBV27|NA
CASSLYSADEQFF
TGTGCCAGCAGTTTATATTCCGCGGATGAGCAGTTCTTC
>TRBJ1-5|NA|TRBV7-9|NA
CASSFGPGEKSNQPQHF
NA
>TRBJ2-7|NA|TRBV12-3/TRBV12-4|TRBD2
CASRDLAGDEQYF
TGTGCCAGCAGGGACTTAGCGGGGGACGAGCAGTACTTC
>TRBJ2-7|NA|TRBV13|NA
CASSLAPFGRSTYEQYF
TGTGCCAGCAGCTTAGCCCCCTTCGGCAGGTCCACCTACGAGCAGTACTTC
>TRBJ1-2|NA|TRBV7-9|NA
CASSPPWTSFLGGYTF
TGTGCCAGCAGCCCTCCCTGGACCAGCTTCTTGGGTGGCTACACCTTC
>TRBJ2-1|many|TRBV4-3|TRBD1
CASSPTDRGDNEQFF
TGCGCCAGCAGCCCAACGGACAGGGGGGACAATGAGCAGTTCTTC
>TRBJ2-4|few|TRBV7-2|NA
CASSLQPPGGIAKNIQYF
TGTGCCAGCAGCTTACAACCCCCTGGCGGCATAGCCAAAAACATTCAGTACTTC
>TRBJ2-2|few|TRBV3-1|NA
CASSLMRGTGELFF
TGTGCCAGCAGCCTCATGAGGGGCACCGGGGAGCTGTTTTTT
>TRBJ1-1|NA|TRBV29-1|NA
CSVGVNTEAFF
TGCAGCGTCGGGGTGAACACTGAAGCTTTCTTT
>TRBJ2-1|few|TRBV7-9|NA
CASSFDSVDEQFF
TGTGCCAGCAGCTTTGATTCGGTGGATGAGCAGTTCTTC
>TRBJ2-2|few|TRBV6-1|TRBD2
CASSELAGGTGELFF
TGTGCCAGCAGTGAACTAGCGGGGGGCACCGGGGAGCTGTTTTTT
>TRBJ2-1|NA|TRBV7-9|NA
CASSPRGAPPNEQFF
TGTGCCAGCAGCCCGCGGGGAGCCCCCCCCAATGAGCAGTTCTTC
>TRBJ2-1|few|TRBV24-1|TRBD2
CATSVGTSLSSYNEQFF
TGTGCCACCAGTGTAGGGACTAGCTTAAGCTCCTACAATGAGCAGTTCTTC
>TRBJ2-4|NA|TRBV7-9|TRBD2
CASSLLAGGFKNIQYF
TGTGCCAGCAGCCTACTAGCGGGAGGGTTCAAAAACATTCAGTACTTC
>TRBJ1-2|few|TRBV6-5|NA
CASSYSVAQRYGYTF
TGTGCCAGCAGTTACTCGGTAGCCCAAAGATATGGCTACACCTTC
>TRBJ1-1|few|TRBV12-3/TRBV12-4|NA
CASGENTEAFF
TGTGCCTCGGGGGAGAACACTGAAGCTTTCTTT
>TRBJ2-2|few|TRBV5-1|TRBD1
CASSSGTGGPNTGELFF
TGCGCCAGCAGCTCCGGGACAGGGGGCCCCAACACCGGGGAGCTGTTTTTT
>TRBJ2-2|NA|TRBV12-3/TRBV12-4|NA
CASRWGTGELFF
TGTGCCAGTCGGTGGGGCACCGGGGAGCTGTTTTTT
>TRBJ1-1|NA|TRBV18|NA
CASEGERTEAFF
TGTGCCAGCGAGGGTGAGAGGACTGAAGCTTTCTTT
>TRBJ1-1|few|TRBV20-1|NA
CSAPNPGRAEAFF
TGCAGTGCTCCCAATCCCGGGAGAGCTGAAGCTTTCTTT
>TRBJ2-1|few|TRBV11-3|TRBD1
CASSSGQGTFNEQFF
TGTGCCAGCAGCTCGGGACAGGGAACATTCAATGAGCAGTTCTTC
>TRBJ2-7|NA|TRBV10-3|NA
CAISESYPGGRFDEQYF
TGTGCCATCAGTGAGTCGTACCCGGGCGGACGCTTCGACGAGCAGTACTTC
>TRBJ2-1|NA|TRBV5-1|NA
CASSTDSYNEQFF
TGCGCCAGCAGCACCGACAGTTACAATGAGCAGTTCTTC
>TRBJ2-7|NA|TRBV7-8|TRBD1
CASMRTGAYEQYF
TGTGCCAGCATGAGGACAGGGGCCTACGAGCAGTACTTC